The TCR beta chain described here comes from a study of T cells in Graves' hyperthyroidism and ophthalmopathy. TCR beta CDR3 regions were amplified from RNA transcripts. The HTBI primer set drove a first-round RT-PCR of the TCR CDR3. TCRdb recomputed calls from the multiplex PCR reads with MiXCR, one row per CDR3 protein. The sample has more than 300,000 distinct CDR3 sequences, 18% seen once. This clonotype was counted at least ten times. This CDR3 comprises 12 residues. Germline assignment: CDR1 SNHLY and CDR2 FYNNEI. V was trimmed by 10 bases and J by 7 bases, leaving 17 bases between them. This TCR came from a man younger than 35 with Graves' ophthalmopathy. Sequencing was done on a sample of blood. The rearrangement joins TRBV2 to TRBJ2-7; weak D call: TRBD2 (6 bases). CDR3 amino acids: CATVGPGREQYF. The CDR3 nucleotides read TGTGCCACCGTAGGCCCGGGGAGGGAGCAGTACTTC. The complete variable domain, with remaining parts taken from reference TRBV2 and TRBJ2-7, reads EPEVTQTPSHQVTQMGQEVILRCVPISNHLYFYWYRQILGQKVEFLVSFYNNEISEKSEIFDDQFSVERPDGSNFTLKIRSTKLEDSAMYFCATVGPGREQYFGPGTRLTVT.